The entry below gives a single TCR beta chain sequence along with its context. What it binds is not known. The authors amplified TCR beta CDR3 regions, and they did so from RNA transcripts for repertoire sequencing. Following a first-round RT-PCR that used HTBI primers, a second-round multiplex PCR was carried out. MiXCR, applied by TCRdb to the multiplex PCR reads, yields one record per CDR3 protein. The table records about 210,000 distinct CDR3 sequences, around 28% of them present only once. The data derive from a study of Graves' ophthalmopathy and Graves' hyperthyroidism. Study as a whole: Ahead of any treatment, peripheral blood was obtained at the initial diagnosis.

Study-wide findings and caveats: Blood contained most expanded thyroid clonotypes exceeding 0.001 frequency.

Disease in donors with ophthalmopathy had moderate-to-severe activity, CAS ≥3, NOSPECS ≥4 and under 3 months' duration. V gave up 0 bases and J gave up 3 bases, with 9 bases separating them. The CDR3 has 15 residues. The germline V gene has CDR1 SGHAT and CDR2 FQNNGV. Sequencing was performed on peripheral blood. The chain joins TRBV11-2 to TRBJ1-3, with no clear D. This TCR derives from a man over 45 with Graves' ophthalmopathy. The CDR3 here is CASSLDVTGGNTIYF. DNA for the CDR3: TGTGCCAGCAGCTTAGATGTGACGGGTGGAAACACCATATATTTT.